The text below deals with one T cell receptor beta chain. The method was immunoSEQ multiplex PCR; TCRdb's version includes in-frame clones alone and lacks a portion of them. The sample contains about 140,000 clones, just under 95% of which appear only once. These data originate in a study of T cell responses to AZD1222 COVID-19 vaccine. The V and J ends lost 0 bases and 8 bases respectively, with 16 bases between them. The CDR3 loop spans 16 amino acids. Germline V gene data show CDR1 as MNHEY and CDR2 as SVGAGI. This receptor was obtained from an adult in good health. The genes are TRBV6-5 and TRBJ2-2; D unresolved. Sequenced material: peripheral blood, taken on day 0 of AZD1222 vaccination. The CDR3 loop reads CASSYSIGPTGGELFF. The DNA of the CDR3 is TGTGCCAGCAGTTACTCGATCGGGCCAACCGGGGGGGAGCTGTTTTTT.